The 25 T cell receptor beta chains presented below share a single source sample, sequenced in a study of shared T cell receptors in the human thymus. Sequenced by immunoSEQ multiplex PCR; TCRdb stores in-frame clones only, minus some. The table shows 450,000 to 650,000 clones, with approximately 80% occurring only once. This sample also belongs to another study, concerning human thymus T cells.

What was sequenced was thymocytes. Receptors were obtained from a boy in the first two years of life with a congenital heart defect.

The chain joins TRBV7-6 to TRBJ2-5; 7 positions agree with TRBD1. The V gene end was trimmed by 5 bases and the J gene end by 4 bases; junction bases not matched to a gene: 10. CDR3 size: 15 residues. From germline, CDR1 is SGHVS and CDR2 FNYEAQ. The CDR3 DNA reads as TGTGCCAGCAGCGCTACCCCAGGGGGTCCAGAGACCCAGTACTTC. Its protein is CASSATPGGPETQYF.

This clone is a singleton in its sample. The gene calls are TRBV19 and TRBJ2-1; a weak D match, TRBD2 (6 bases). CDR3 length equals 16 residues. Trimming stripped 4 bases from V and 4 bases from J, with 17 bases between. Germline values: CDR1 LNHDA, CDR2 SQIVND (reference sequence). This CDR3 reads CASSRPPWAGYNEQFF. As DNA, the CDR3 is TGTGCCAGTAGTAGACCCCCGTGGGCGGGATACAATGAGCAGTTCTTC.

The chain carries TRBV12-5 and TRBJ1-3; D not certain. V was clipped by 3 bases and J by 3 bases, with 12 bases between them. CDR3 length: 15 amino acids. Germline V CDR1 and CDR2: LGHNT, FRNRAP. CDR3 nucleotide sequence: TGTGCTAGTGGTTTTATGGCTTCCATTGGAAACACCATATATTTT. This codes for CASGFMASIGNTIYF.

The rearrangement joins TRBV5-1 to TRBJ1-1; D not resolved. The V gene's germline CDR1 is SGHRS and CDR2 YFSETQ. The ends were cut back, 2 bases at V and 1 base at J, with 6 bases in the middle. The CDR3 sequence is 13 residues long. The CDR3 loop is CASSFSPNTEAFF. The CDR3 region has the DNA TGCGCCAGCAGCTTCTCCCCGAACACTGAAGCTTTCTTT. Variable domain in full (rest from reference TRBV5-1 and TRBJ1-1): KAGVTQTPRYLIKTRGQQVTLSCSPISGHRSVSWYQQTPGQGLQFLFEYFSETQRNKGNFPGRFSGRQFSNSRSEMNVSTLELGDSALYLCASSFSPNTEAFFGQGTRLTVV.

The rearrangement uses TRBV7-3 and TRBJ2-7, with 8 bases matching TRBD2. The ends lost 5 bases at V and 4 bases at J; junction bases unmatched: 7. Looked up from germline, CDR1 is SGHTA and CDR2 is FQGTGA. This CDR3 region has 14 residues. The CDR3 loop is CASSPGTRSYEQYF. CDR3 DNA sequence: TGTGCCAGCAGCCCCGGGACTAGAAGTTACGAGCAGTACTTC.

The gene calls are TRBV30 and TRBJ2-7; 9 bases match TRBD1. Germline CDR1 and CDR2: GTSNPN and SVGIG (reference sequence). The CDR3 is made up of 15 amino acids. The V and J ends lost 1 base and 4 bases, in that order; junction bases with no gene match: 8. CDR3 residues: CAWSEPGQGKYEQYF. The CDR3 region has the DNA TGTGCCTGGAGTGAGCCGGGACAGGGCAAGTACGAGCAGTACTTC.

This chain joins TRBV27 and TRBJ2-3, with no clear D. The CDR3 extends over 15 amino acids. V lost 6 bases and J lost 5, with 18 bases in between. CDR1 MNHEY and CDR2 SMNVEV come from the germline V gene (reference sequence). CDR3 in DNA: TGTGCCAGCAGAACGAATCGCAGAGGAGTAGATACGCAGTATTTT. This codes for CASRTNRRGVDTQYF.

V gene TRBV25-1 combines with J gene TRBJ2-2; 7 positions agree with TRBD2. The trim removed 4 bases at V and 1 base at J, leaving 12 bases unmatched. This CDR3 is built from 18 residues. Germline-derived CDR1 and CDR2 are MGHDK and SYGVNS. The CDR3 reads CASSGRGDYGLNTGELFF. The CDR3 DNA follows: TGTGCCAGCAGTGGCCGTGGGGACTACGGATTGAACACCGGGGAGCTGTTTTTT.

The chain carries TRBV5-1 and TRBJ2-7; 9 bases are shared with TRBD1. V lost 4 bases, J lost 1 base, and 9 bases stayed unmatched. Germline V gives CDR1 SGHRS, CDR2 YFSETQ. This CDR3 contains 16 residues. This chain's CDR3 is CASSAGRDRVSYEQYF. CDR3 nucleotide sequence: TGCGCCAGCAGCGCAGGCCGGGACAGGGTTTCCTACGAGCAGTACTTC.

The chain has TRBV2 and TRBJ1-2; D is unresolved. CDR1 is SNHLY, CDR2 FYNNEI, per germline. The CDR3 sequence is 15 residues long. V dropped 8 bases and J dropped 3 bases, with 19 bases sitting between them. This CDR3 reads CASRVGDPPYYGYTF. Here the CDR3 DNA reads TGTGCCAGCCGGGTCGGAGACCCTCCTTACTATGGCTACACCTTC.

The V and J genes are TRBV10-2 and TRBJ2-1; a possible D gene is TRBD2 (6 bases). Germline lookup yields CDR1 WSHSY and CDR2 SAAADI. The CDR3 runs to 14 residues. V was shortened by 6 bases and J by 5 bases, with 14 bases between the two germline ends. CDR3 region: CASRIREKDNEQFF. The CDR3, as DNA: TGCGCCAGCAGAATCCGGGAGAAGGACAATGAGCAGTTCTTC.

V usage is TRBV25-1 and J usage is TRBJ2-5; the D gene is possibly TRBD1 (6 bases). The CDR3 covers 12 residues. Germline V gene data show CDR1 as MGHDK and CDR2 as SYGVNS. The V gene lost 8 bases and the J gene lost 1 base, with 8 bases spanning the gap. The CDR3 region is CASQGTQETQYF. CDR3 nucleotide sequence: TGTGCCAGCCAGGGGACCCAAGAGACCCAGTACTTC.

CDR3 bases: TGTGCCTGGAGTGTATGCGAGGCGGACTCCACCTACGAGCAGTACTTC. It is translated as CAWSVCEADSTYEQYF. This sequence joins TRBV30 and TRBJ2-7, with D maybe TRBD2 (5 bases). The CDR3 extends over 16 amino acids. Germline CDR1 reads GTSNPN; CDR2 reads SVGIG (reference sequence). V lost 0 bases to trimming and J lost 2 bases, with 17 bases between them.

V gene TRBV6-5 combines with J gene TRBJ1-4; TRBD1 aligns across 11 bases. Germline CDR1 reads MNHEY; CDR2 reads SVGAGI. V gave up 9 bases and J gave up 7 bases; unmatched junction bases: 4. CDR3 size: 13 residues. Here the CDR3 DNA reads TGTGCCAGTAGGGACAGGGGGGGTGAAAAACTGTTTTTT. Amino acid sequence: CASRDRGGEKLFF.

This clone was observed a single time. This chain connects TRBV10-3 to TRBJ2-5; 7 bases agree with TRBD1. The CDR3 is 13 residues long. Per the germline V gene, CDR1 is ENHRY and CDR2 is SYGVKD. V was pared by 6 bases and J by 3 bases, with 4 bases of the junction left unmatched. The CDR3 sequence is CAIRYDREETQYF. The CDR3 nucleotides are TGTGCCATCAGGTACGACAGGGAAGAGACCCAGTACTTC.

J is TRBJ2-5 and V is TRBV27; D is uncertain. The germline V and J ends were trimmed by 6 bases and 2 bases, with 13 bases remaining between them. Germline V gene sequence: CDR1 MNHEY, CDR2 SMNVEV (reference sequence). This CDR3 region has 14 residues. CDR3 bases: TGTGCCAGCAGCCCCTTGGCCTTACAAGAGACCCAGTACTTC. This encodes CASSPLALQETQYF.

The chain couples TRBV5-4 to TRBJ1-1; D unclear. The germline V gene has CDR1 SGHNT and CDR2 YYREEE (reference sequence). The CDR3 spans 13 residues. V was pared by 1 base and J by 5 bases, with 9 bases between. CDR3 sequence: CASSLSARTEAFF. Here the CDR3 DNA reads TGTGCCAGCAGCTTGTCCGCCAGAACTGAAGCTTTCTTT.

This chain uses TRBV5-8 with TRBJ2-1; 7 bases align to TRBD1. V was clipped by 0 bases and J by 9 bases; unmatched bases: 3. The CDR3 runs to 13 residues. Germline values: CDR1 SGHTS, CDR2 YDEGEE. CDR3 nucleotides: TGTGCCAGCAGCTTGGAGGGACAGCGTGAGCAGTTCTTC. Translation gives CASSLEGQREQFF.

The rearrangement joins TRBV28 to TRBJ2-7; no clear D gene. The V end lost 3 bases, the J end lost 4 bases, and 19 bases lay between the germline ends. Germline V gene lookup returns CDR1 MDHEN and CDR2 SYDVKM. This CDR3 contains 16 residues. The CDR3 bases are TGTGCCAGCAGTTTTTACTCGATCGAGAAGAGGTACGAGCAGTACTTC. This codes for CASSFYSIEKRYEQYF.

V is TRBV29-1 and J is TRBJ2-7; D may be TRBD1 (5 bases). CDR1 SQVTM and CDR2 ANQGSEA come from the germline V gene. V lost 0 bases to trimming and J lost 3 bases, with 24 bases between them. CDR3 length: 18 amino acids. For the CDR3, the DNA is TGCAGCGTTGAAGATCCGCGAGCCTTCCCTGGGGCGCGCTACGAGCAGTACTTC. Translating it yields CSVEDPRAFPGARYEQYF.

This chain connects TRBV5-1 to TRBJ2-3; TRBD2 might be the D (5 bases). This CDR3 spans 16 amino acids. CDR1 SGHRS and CDR2 YFSETQ come from the germline V gene. Deletions cut 0 bases from V and 0 bases from J, with 11 bases between. CDR3 loop: CASSLDGKRSTDTQYF. The CDR3 nucleotides are TGCGCCAGCAGCTTGGATGGAAAGCGGAGCACAGATACGCAGTATTTT. Together with reference TRBV5-1 and TRBJ2-3, the CDR3 gives the full variable domain: KAGVTQTPRYLIKTRGQQVTLSCSPISGHRSVSWYQQTPGQGLQFLFEYFSETQRNKGNFPGRFSGRQFSNSRSEMNVSTLELGDSALYLCASSLDGKRSTDTQYFGPGTRLTVL.

The V and J genes are TRBV5-6 and TRBJ2-3, with 10 positions matching TRBD2. This CDR3 has 14 amino acids. Germline-derived CDR1 and CDR2 are SGHDT and YYEEEE. Trimming cost V 5 bases and J 6 bases; bases outside gene matches: 6. The CDR3 protein is CASRLAGFFDTQYF. In DNA, the CDR3 is TGTGCCAGCAGACTAGCGGGATTTTTTGATACGCAGTATTTT. Full variable domain (rest looked up from reference TRBV5-6 and TRBJ2-3): DAGVTQSPTHLIKTRGQQVTLRCSPKSGHDTVSWYQQALGQGPQFIFQYYEEEERQRGNFPDRFSGHQFPNYSSELNVNALLLGDSALYLCASRLAGFFDTQYFGPGTRLTVL.

The V gene is TRBV5-4, the J gene TRBJ2-2, with 13 bases lining up with TRBD2. This CDR3 spans 17 amino acids. After removal of 0 bases from V and 3 bases from J, the junction contained 2 bases not matched to a gene. Per germline, CDR1 SGHNT and CDR2 YYREEE (reference sequence). The CDR3 DNA sequence: TGTGCCAGCAGCTTGGCCGGACTAGCGGGAGACACCGGGGAGCTGTTTTTT. Protein sequence: CASSLAGLAGDTGELFF.

This chain connects TRBV5-6 to TRBJ2-5; D possibly corresponds to TRBD1 (6 bases). V was shortened by 2 bases and J by 0 bases, with 8 bases between the two germline ends. In germline, CDR1 is SGHDT, CDR2 YYEEEE. The length of the CDR3 is 14 residues. The CDR3 reads CASSFTGYQETQYF. The CDR3 DNA is TGTGCCAGCAGCTTCACAGGGTACCAAGAGACCCAGTACTTC.

The CDR3 sequence: CSAVPGGRSSYNEQFF. CDR3 sequence (DNA): TGCAGCGCCGTACCGGGCGGGAGGAGCTCCTACAATGAGCAGTTCTTC. V is TRBV29-1 and J is TRBJ2-1; 8 positions agree with TRBD2. The CDR3 totals 16 residues. The germline CDR1 and CDR2 sequences are SQVTM and ANQGSEA. Trimming took 7 bases from V and 0 from J; bases not matched to a gene: 11.